The rows below give T cell receptor beta chains drawn from one sample of a study of blood T cell repertoires in COVID-19. Clones were read by immunoSEQ multiplex PCR, and TCRdb kept only the in-frame ones, dropping some. The sample has around 47,000 clones; roughly 90% are singletons. The sample taken for sequencing was peripheral blood. All receptors derive from a woman over 75 in a cohort sampled during active or convalescent COVID-19. Both conserved end residues are part of each CDR3. The D gene is left open where the match is weak.

>TRBV10-3|TRBJ2-1|TRBD2
CATEAGRYYNEQFF
>TRBV24-1|TRBJ2-3|NA
CATSDLSGRDRTDTQYF
>TRBV4-1|TRBJ1-1|NA
CASSLTGEAEAFF
>TRBV9|TRBJ1-6|TRBD1
CASTKGQGGSPLHF
>TRBV5-6|TRBJ2-6|NA
CASSFWMAGAGANVLTF
>TRBV27|TRBJ1-3|NA
CASSLSVGRGPGNTIYF
>TRBV30|TRBJ2-1|NA
CAWSWGQLGRHNEQFF
>TRBV6-5|TRBJ1-2|NA
CASSQFYRVGYTF
>TRBV6-5|TRBJ2-7|TRBD1
CASSYRTGPYEQYF
>TRBV6-5|TRBJ1-2|NA
CASSYFGGGYTF
>TRBV2|TRBJ2-5|TRBD2
CASGGRLYQETQYF
>TRBV18|TRBJ2-6|NA
CASSRREDTRSGANVLTF
>TRBV11-2|TRBJ1-5|NA
CAGRQFYSNQPQHF
>TRBV7-2|TRBJ1-1|NA
CASSLGAGVGTEAFF
>TRBV5-1|TRBJ2-1|NA
CASSSCVTSCEQFF
>TRBV5-1|TRBJ1-4|NA
CASSFGAGTTNEKLFF
>TRBV28|TRBJ2-1|TRBD2
CASSLSGGYNEQFF
>TRBV9|TRBJ2-3|TRBD2
CASSVASGRSTDTQYF
>TRBV5-8|TRBJ2-7|NA
CASSLLSSEQYF
>TRBV5-1|TRBJ2-3|TRBD2
CASSLEVTSGGPRDTQYF
>TRBV7-8|TRBJ1-1|TRBD1
CASSLGDRGTEAFF
>TRBV9|TRBJ2-1|TRBD2
CASSGLTGTSNEQFF
>TRBV7-9|TRBJ2-2|TRBD2
CASSPIGLAGVSGELFF
>TRBV3-1/TRBV3-2|TRBJ2-7|TRBD1
CPPSRGGTGGGHEQYF
>TRBV3-1/TRBV3-2|TRBJ2-1|TRBD2
CASSLPGGNEQFF
>TRBV28|TRBJ1-6|NA
CASSSIGDSPLHF
>TRBV5-4|TRBJ2-7|NA
CASSLRGYEQYF
>TRBV7-9|TRBJ2-1|NA
CASSPRWGGDYNEQFF
>TRBV5-6|TRBJ2-1|NA
CASTLGAHSYNEQFF
>TRBV3-1/TRBV3-2|TRBJ2-3|TRBD2
CASSQGTSGGLDTQYF
>TRBV7-2|TRBJ2-3|TRBD2
CASSIGLAGGRVDTQYF
>TRBV30|TRBJ2-7|NA
CAWSAHGSFYEQYF
>TRBV3-1/TRBV3-2|TRBJ2-5|TRBD1
CASSPGQRLETQYF
>TRBV7-2|TRBJ2-7|NA
CASSLMDSSYGQYF